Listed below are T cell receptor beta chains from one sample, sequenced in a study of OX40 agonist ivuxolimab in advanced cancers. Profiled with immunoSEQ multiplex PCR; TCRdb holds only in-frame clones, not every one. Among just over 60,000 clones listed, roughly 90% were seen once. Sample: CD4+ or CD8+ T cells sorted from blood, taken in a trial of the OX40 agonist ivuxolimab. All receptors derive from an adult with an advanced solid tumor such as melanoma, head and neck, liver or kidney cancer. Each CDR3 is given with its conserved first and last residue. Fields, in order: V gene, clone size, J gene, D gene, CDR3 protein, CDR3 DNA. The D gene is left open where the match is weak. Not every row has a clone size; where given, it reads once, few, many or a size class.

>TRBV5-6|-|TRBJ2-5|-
CASSGPFRAVQETQYF
TGTGCCAGCAGCGGACCCTTCAGGGCAGTACAAGAGACCCAGTACTTC
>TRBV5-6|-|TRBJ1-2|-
CASSLTGSSYGYTF
TGTGCCAGCAGCTTAACAGGGAGCTCCTATGGCTACACCTTC
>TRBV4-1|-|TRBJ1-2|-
CASSQGSVQGYGYTF
TGCGCCAGCAGCCAAGGTAGCGTCCAGGGCTATGGCTACACCTTC
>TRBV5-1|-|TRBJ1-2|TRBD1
CASRPGQGLGYTF
TGCGCCAGCAGGCCGGGACAGGGCCTTGGCTACACCTTC
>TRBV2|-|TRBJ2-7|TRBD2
CASSEVAGGPYEQYF
TGTGCCAGCAGTGAAGTAGCGGGAGGTCCCTACGAGCAGTACTTC
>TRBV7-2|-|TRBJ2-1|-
CASSPQAGGHEQFF
TGTGCCAGCAGCCCGCAGGCGGGTGGGCATGAGCAGTTCTTC
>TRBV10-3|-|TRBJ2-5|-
CAISESNQETQYF
TGTGCCATCAGTGAGTCAAACCAAGAGACCCAGTACTTC
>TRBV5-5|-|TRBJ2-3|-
CASSLDPASTDTQYF
TGTGCCAGCAGCTTGGATCCGGCGAGCACAGATACGCAGTATTTT
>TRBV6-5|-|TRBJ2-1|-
CASSYSEVSYNEQFF
TGTGCCAGCAGTTACAGCGAGGTTTCCTACAATGAGCAGTTCTTC
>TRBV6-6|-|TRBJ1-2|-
CASRPPGESYGYTF
TGTGCCAGCAGACCCCCAGGGGAATCCTATGGCTACACCTTC
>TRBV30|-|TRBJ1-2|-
CAWSVMRDRAPRGYTF
TGTGCCTGGAGTGTAATGAGGGATAGGGCCCCGAGGGGCTACACCTTC
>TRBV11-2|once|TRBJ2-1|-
CASSFSLNNEQFF
TGTGCCAGCAGCTTTTCCTTAAACAATGAGCAGTTCTTC
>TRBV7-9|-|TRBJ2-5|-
CASSRGTQETQYF
TGTGCCAGCAGCCGTGGGACCCAAGAGACCCAGTACTTC
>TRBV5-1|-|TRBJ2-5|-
CASSLTSGMGETQYF
TGCGCCAGCAGCTTAACCTCAGGGATGGGAGAGACCCAGTACTTC
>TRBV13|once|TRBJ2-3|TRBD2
CASSTRLAGGDTQYF
TGTGCCAGCAGCACTAGACTAGCGGGAGGGGATACGCAGTATTTT
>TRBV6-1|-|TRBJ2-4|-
CASSDTLSQYF
TGTGCCAGCAGTGATACCCTTTCACAGTACTTC
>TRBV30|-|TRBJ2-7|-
CAWTSLRHGQYF
TGTGCCTGGACCTCTCTCCGGCACGGGCAGTACTTC
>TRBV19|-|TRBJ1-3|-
CAICPGGRTIYF
TGTGCCATTTGCCCGGGGGGGCGGACCATATATTTT